This is a list of T cell receptor beta chains from one sample in a study of T cells in Graves' hyperthyroidism and ophthalmopathy. MiXCR, run by TCRdb on the multiplex PCR reads, gives a single entry per CDR3 protein. Altogether about 570,000 distinct CDR3 sequences are present, 14% being singletons, with the ten largest covering approximately 15%. Material for sequencing was blood. Every receptor here comes from a woman in her thirties or forties with Graves' hyperthyroidism. CDR3s include the opening cysteine and the closing phenylalanine or tryptophan. Each record gives: J gene, V gene, D gene, clone size, CDR3 protein, CDR3 DNA. D genes are given only for firm matches. The size field is filled for only some rows; it gives once, few, many or a size class.

>TRBJ2-2|TRBV5-4|TRBD2|few
CASRPAGDGTGELFF
TGTGCCAGCAGACCTGCGGGAGATGGGACCGGGGAGCTGTTTTTT
>TRBJ2-1|TRBV7-2|.|few
CASSPRHPSSYNEQFF
TGTGCCAGCAGCCCGCGCCACCCCAGCTCCTACAATGAGCAGTTCTTC
>TRBJ2-7|TRBV4-1|.|.
CASSQELVGGEQYF
TGCGCCAGCAGCCAAGAATTAGTAGGAGGCGAGCAGTACTTC
>TRBJ2-1|TRBV28|TRBD2|many
CASSPPSGPYNEQFF
TGTGCCAGCAGCCCCCCTAGCGGCCCCTACAATGAGCAGTTCTTC
>TRBJ2-7|TRBV7-2|TRBD2|many
CASSLGGLAGRTSYEQYF
TGTGCCAGCAGCTTAGGGGGACTAGCGGGCCGTACTTCCTACGAGCAGTACTTC
>TRBJ2-7|TRBV27|.|many
CASSGPDTTYEQYF
TGTGCCAGCAGCGGTCCGGACACGACCTACGAGCAGTACTTC
>TRBJ2-1|TRBV9|TRBD2|few
CASSVTDAGGPYEQFF
TGTGCCAGCAGCGTAACTGACGCGGGAGGGCCATATGAGCAGTTCTTC
>TRBJ2-5|TRBV5-1|TRBD1|.
CASSSGQHQETQYF
TGCGCCAGCAGCTCGGGACAGCATCAAGAGACCCAGTACTTC
>TRBJ1-5|TRBV6-1|.|few
CASSDSQNQPQHF
TGTGCCAGCAGTGACAGCCAGAATCAGCCCCAGCATTTT
>TRBJ1-3|TRBV25-1|.|.
CASRLGGDTIYF
TGTGCCAGCAGGCTAGGTGGCGACACCATATATTTT
>TRBJ2-7|TRBV7-3|.|few
CASSCRQEIYEQYF
TGTGCCAGCAGCTGTCGGCAGGAAATCTACGAGCAGTACTTC
>TRBJ2-1|TRBV2|TRBD1|many
CASSRDSYNEQFF
TGTGCCAGCAGCCGGGACAGCTACAATGAGCAGTTCTTC
>TRBJ2-1|TRBV20-1|TRBD2|.
CSARDAAGGGGSGEQFF
TGCAGTGCTAGAGACGCGGCGGGTGGGGGGGGGTCGGGTGAGCAGTTCTTC
>TRBJ1-5|TRBV19|.|.
CASSPSENNQPQHF
TGTGCCAGTAGTCCCTCGGAGAACAATCAGCCCCAGCATTTT
>TRBJ2-7|TRBV10-3|.|many
CAISEGGNPSYEQYF
TGTGCCATCAGTGAGGGGGGGAATCCATCCTACGAGCAGTACTTC
>TRBJ2-2|TRBV5-1|TRBD2|many
CASTSGMTGTSDPGELFF
TGCGCCAGCACATCTGGGATGACCGGGACTAGCGACCCCGGGGAGCTGTTTTTT
>TRBJ2-7|TRBV5-1|TRBD1|many
CASSQGTASYEQYF
TGCGCCAGCAGCCAGGGGACAGCGTCCTACGAGCAGTACTTC
>TRBJ1-2|TRBV12-3/TRBV12-4|.|many
CASSWAGYGYTF
TGTGCCAGCAGTTGGGCAGGGTATGGCTACACCTTC
>TRBJ1-1|TRBV28|.|many
CASTPGEWNTEAFF
TGTGCCAGCACCCCCGGGGAGTGGAACACTGAAGCTTTCTTT
>TRBJ2-1|TRBV3-1|TRBD2|many
CASRAKLAGGPNEQFF
TGTGCCAGCAGAGCCAAACTAGCGGGAGGGCCGAATGAGCAGTTCTTC